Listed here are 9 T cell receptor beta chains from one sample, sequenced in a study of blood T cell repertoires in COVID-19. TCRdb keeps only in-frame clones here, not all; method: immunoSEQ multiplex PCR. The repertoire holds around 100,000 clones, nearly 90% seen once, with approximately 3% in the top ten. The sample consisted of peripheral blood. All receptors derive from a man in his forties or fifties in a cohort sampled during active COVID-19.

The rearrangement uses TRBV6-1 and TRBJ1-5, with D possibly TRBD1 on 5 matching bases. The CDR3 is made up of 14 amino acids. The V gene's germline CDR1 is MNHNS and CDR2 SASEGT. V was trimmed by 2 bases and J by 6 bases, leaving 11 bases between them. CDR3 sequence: CASSEIAGGQPQHF. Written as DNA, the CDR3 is TGTGCCAGCAGTGAAATTGCGGGGGGTCAGCCCCAGCATTTT.

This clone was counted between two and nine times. The CDR3 sequence is CSVELAGETQYF. As DNA, the CDR3 is TGCAGCGTTGAACTAGCCGGGGAGACCCAGTACTTC. V gene TRBV29-1 combines with J gene TRBJ2-5; D may be TRBD2 (5 bases). The CDR3 runs 12 residues. CDR1 SQVTM and CDR2 ANQGSEA come from the germline V gene. Trimming took off 2 bases at V and 5 bases at J, with 9 bases between the two ends.

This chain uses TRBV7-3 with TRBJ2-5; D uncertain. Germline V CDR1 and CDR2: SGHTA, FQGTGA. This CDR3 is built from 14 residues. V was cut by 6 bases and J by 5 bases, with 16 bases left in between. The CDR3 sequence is CASSPTGPGETQYF. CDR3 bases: TGTGCCAGCAGTCCTACCGGTCCGGGTGAGACCCAGTACTTC.

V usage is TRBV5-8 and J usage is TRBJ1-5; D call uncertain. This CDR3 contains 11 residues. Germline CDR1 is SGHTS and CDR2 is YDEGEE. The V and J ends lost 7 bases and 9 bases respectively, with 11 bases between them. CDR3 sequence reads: CASARGGPQHF. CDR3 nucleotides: TGTGCCAGCGCTCGGGGAGGGCCCCAGCATTTT.

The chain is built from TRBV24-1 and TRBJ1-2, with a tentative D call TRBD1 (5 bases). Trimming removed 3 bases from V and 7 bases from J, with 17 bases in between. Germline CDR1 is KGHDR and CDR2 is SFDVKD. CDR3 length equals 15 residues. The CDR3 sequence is CATSDPGLSEGGYTF. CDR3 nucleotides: TGTGCCACCAGTGATCCGGGACTGTCAGAAGGTGGCTACACCTTC.

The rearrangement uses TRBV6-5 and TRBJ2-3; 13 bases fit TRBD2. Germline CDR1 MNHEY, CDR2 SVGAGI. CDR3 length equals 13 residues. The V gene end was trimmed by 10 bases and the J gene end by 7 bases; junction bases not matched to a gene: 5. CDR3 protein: CATWGLAGYTQYF. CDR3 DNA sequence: TGTGCCACCTGGGGACTAGCGGGGTATACGCAGTATTTT.

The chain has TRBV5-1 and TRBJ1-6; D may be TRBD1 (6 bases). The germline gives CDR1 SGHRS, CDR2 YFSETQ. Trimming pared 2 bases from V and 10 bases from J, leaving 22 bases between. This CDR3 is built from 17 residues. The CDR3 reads CASSFTPTQGIGSPLHF. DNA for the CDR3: TGCGCCAGCAGCTTCACCCCAACACAGGGAATAGGGTCACCCCTCCACTTT.

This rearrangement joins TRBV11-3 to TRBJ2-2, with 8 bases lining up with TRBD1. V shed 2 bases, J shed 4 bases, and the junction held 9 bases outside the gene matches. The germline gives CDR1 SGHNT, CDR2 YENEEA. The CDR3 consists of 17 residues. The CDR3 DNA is TGTGCCAGCAGCTTACTGGGACAGGACCTCTTCACCGGGGAGCTGTTTTTT. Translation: CASSLLGQDLFTGELFF.

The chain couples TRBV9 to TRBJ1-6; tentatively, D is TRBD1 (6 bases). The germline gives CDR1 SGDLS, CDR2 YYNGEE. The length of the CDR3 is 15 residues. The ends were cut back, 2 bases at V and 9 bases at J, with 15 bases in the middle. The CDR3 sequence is CASSVETGPFSPLHF. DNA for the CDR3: TGTGCCAGCAGCGTCGAGACAGGCCCATTTTCACCCCTCCACTTT.